Included here is one T cell receptor (beta chain) sequence, with context. In the original workflow: From reference gene primer amplification, estimates of nucleated cell counts were derived. The protocol was immunoSEQ multiplex PCR, while the TCRdb copy is restricted to in-frame clones and leaves out a portion. The V and J calls and clone size are taken from that table; D and trimming were inferred from the DNA. The sample yields 200,000 to 250,000 clones, more than 75% seen once. The sample originates from a study of blood T cell repertoires in COVID-19. Whole-study context: Samples of COVID-19 (acute and convalescent) were obtained from the United States, Italy and Spain.

CDR1 and CDR2 from the germline V gene are MNHNS and SASEGT. CDR3 length equals 15 residues. Trimming stripped 0 bases from V and 2 bases from J, with 9 bases between. The origin of this receptor is a woman aged 25 to 45 who had recovered from COVID-19. This chain connects TRBV6-1 to TRBJ2-3, with no clear D. Sequenced input: peripheral blood. CDR3 bases: TGTGCCAGCAGTGAAGCGCAACACCCCACAGATACGCAGTATTTT. This gives the protein CASSEAQHPTDTQYF.